This T cell receptor (beta chain) stems from a study of shared clonotypes between healthy human individuals. With regard to this clone: The antigen is undetermined.

Germline lookup yields CDR1 KGHSH and CDR2 LQKENI. V was shortened by 3 bases and J by 0 bases, with 11 bases between the two germline ends. This CDR3 comprises 15 residues. Only in-frame clones appear in the TCRdb table, and some are missing; sequencing was by immunoSEQ multiplex PCR. The sample lists approximately 720,000 clones, roughly 94% occurring once. CD45RO negativity and positive selection for CCR7 defined naive CD8 cells, a population that excluded terminally differentiated effector memory CD45RA+ cells. All of the donors resided in Nashville, Tennessee, and each was a Caucasian adult. Overall study findings and caveats: Against clonotypes common to all four donors, non-shared ones had lower generation probabilities.

What was sequenced was naive CD8+ T cells sorted from blood. This chain uses TRBV18 with TRBJ1-1; perhaps TRBD1 as D (6 bases). The TCR was taken from a man aged 25-45 years in good health. The CDR3 region is CASSPDRSMNTEAFF. The CDR3 bases are TGTGCCAGCTCACCTGACAGGAGTATGAACACTGAAGCTTTCTTT. Filled out from reference TRBV18 and TRBJ1-1, the complete variable domain reads NAGVMQNPRHLVRRRGQEARLRCSPMKGHSHVYWYRQLPEEGLKFMVYLQKENIIDESGMPKERFSAEFPKEGPSILRIQQVVRGDSAAYFCASSPDRSMNTEAFFGQGTRLTVV.